Listed here are 5 T cell receptor beta chains from one sample, sequenced in a study of CD8+ T cells in alopecia areata. RNA extraction and reverse transcription yielded cDNA as sequencing template. Data came from immunoSEQ multiplex PCR; TCRdb stores just in-frame clones and leaves some out. The repertoire holds 150,000 to 200,000 clones, with under 80% as singletons. Treatment indicated: oral pan-JAK inhibitor, 5-10 mg twice daily. Sequences were derived from CD4+ T cells sorted from blood, sampled around week 50, from a patient treated with tofacitinib. Receptor source: a human donor with alopecia areata.

This chain uses TRBV5-6 with TRBJ1-1; D is uncertain. This CDR3 spans 13 amino acids. Germline values: CDR1 SGHDT, CDR2 YYEEEE. Trimming cost V 2 bases and J 3 bases, with 8 bases left between them. The CDR3 sequence: CASSFPRDTEAFF. CDR3 coding DNA: TGTGCCAGCAGCTTTCCGAGGGACACTGAAGCTTTCTTT.

This chain connects TRBV5-6 to TRBJ2-5; 9 bases line up with TRBD1. In germline, CDR1 is SGHDT, CDR2 YYEEEE. The CDR3 is made up of 19 amino acids. With V trimmed by 7 bases and J by 0 bases, 19 bases remained unmatched. DNA for the CDR3: TGTGCCAGCCTTGCTGGTGGGACAGGGCTACTTCGGTACCAAGAGACCCAGTACTTC. This encodes CASLAGGTGLLRYQETQYF. The variable domain in full, completed from reference TRBV5-6 and TRBJ2-5, reads DAGVTQSPTHLIKTRGQQVTLRCSPKSGHDTVSWYQQALGQGPQFIFQYYEEEERQRGNFPDRFSGHQFPNYSSELNVNALLLGDSALYLCASLAGGTGLLRYQETQYFGPGTRLLVL.

V is TRBV7-3 and J is TRBJ2-7, with D possibly matching TRBD2 (6 bases). The CDR3 is 15 residues long. Trimming removed 5 bases at V and 2 bases at J, with 16 bases between. The germline gives CDR1 SGHTA, CDR2 FQGTGA. Here the CDR3 reads CASSRGDGGPYEQYF. The CDR3 bases are TGTGCCAGCAGCCGCGGGGACGGAGGACCCTACGAGCAGTACTTC.

The CDR3 region has the DNA TGTGCCAGCAGCCCCTCGGGGTTCGGCAACGAGCAGTACTTC. Translated, it gives CASSPSGFGNEQYF. V is TRBV2 and J is TRBJ2-7, with a weak D call TRBD2 (5 bases). This CDR3 has 14 residues. Looked up from germline, CDR1 is SNHLY and CDR2 is FYNNEI. The V end lost 6 bases, the J end lost 5 bases, and 17 bases lay between the germline ends.

The chain joins TRBV6-6 to TRBJ2-7; 10 bases map to TRBD1. The CDR3 sequence is 16 residues long. With V trimmed by 7 bases and J by 3 bases, 12 bases remained unmatched. The germline gives CDR1 MNHNY, CDR2 SVGAGI (reference sequence). DNA of the CDR3: TGTGCCAGCACTTCCCCGGGACAGGGGAGTAGCTACGAGCAGTACTTC. It is translated as CASTSPGQGSSYEQYF.